Presented here are 25 T cell receptor beta chains from one specimen sequenced in a study of blood T cell repertoires in COVID-19. Assay: immunoSEQ multiplex PCR; the TCRdb copy retains only in-frame clones and omits some. In the table there are 95,000 to 120,000 clones, 80% to 90% of which are singletons. Sequenced sample: peripheral blood. The source of these receptors is a human donor in a cohort sampled during active COVID-19.

The chain is built from TRBV19 and TRBJ2-2, with D possibly being TRBD2 (7 bases). Germline values: CDR1 LNHDA, CDR2 SQIVND (reference sequence). V was trimmed by 3 bases and J by 6 bases, leaving 17 bases between them. The CDR3 covers 16 residues. The CDR3 sequence is CASSMGGGSLAGELFF. The CDR3 bases are TGTGCCAGTAGTATGGGAGGGGGAAGTCTCGCCGGGGAGCTGTTTTTT.

The chain uses TRBV3-1 (or the pseudogene TRBV3-2) and TRBJ2-1; possibly TRBD2 for D (5 bases). CDR1 is LGHDT and CDR2 is YNNKEL in the germline V gene (reference sequence). The V end lost 7 bases, the J end lost 4 bases, and 11 bases lay between the germline ends. The CDR3 extends over 13 amino acids. CDR3: CASTQSGYNEQFF. Written as DNA, the CDR3 is TGTGCCAGCACTCAGTCGGGATACAATGAGCAGTTCTTC.

V is TRBV14 and J is TRBJ2-3, with D perhaps matching TRBD2 (6 bases). The CDR3 consists of 14 residues. Per the germline V gene, CDR1 is SGHDN and CDR2 is FVKESK. Trimming removed 5 bases from V and 0 bases from J, with 9 bases in between. The CDR3 is CASSLLASTDTQYF. The CDR3, as DNA: TGTGCCAGCAGCTTACTAGCTAGCACAGATACGCAGTATTTT.

The rearrangement joins TRBV4-1 to TRBJ2-1; 9 bases are shared with TRBD2. Trimming at V came to 1 base and at J to 1 base, leaving 5 bases not matched to a gene. The CDR3 is made up of 17 amino acids. CDR1 and CDR2 from the germline V gene are MGHRA and YSYEKL. The DNA for the CDR3 is TGCGCCAGCAGCCAAGCCCCTAGCGGGGAATCCTACAATGAGCAGTTCTTC. It translates to CASSQAPSGESYNEQFF.

The rearrangement joins TRBV21-1 to TRBJ2-1; the D call in the table, TRBD2, was not verified against the DNA. TRBV21-1 is termed a pseudogene. This CDR3 region has 15 residues. The CDR3 sequence is CASSKGTSGYNEQFF. CDR3 nucleotides: TGTGCCAGCAGCAAAGGGACTAGCGGCTACAATGAGCAGTTCTTC.

This chain links TRBV7-3 with TRBJ2-7; tentative D call: TRBD2 (6 bases). Between the trimmed V and J ends, which lost 0 bases and 0 bases, there was a span of 18 bases. Germline CDR1 is SGHTA and CDR2 is FQGTGA. The CDR3 has 18 residues. The CDR3 DNA reads TGTGCCAGCAGCTTAACCCCCGTAGGTGGGGGGAGCTCCTACGAGCAGTACTTC. Amino acids: CASSLTPVGGGSSYEQYF.

The V call is TRBV4-1, the J call TRBJ1-4, with 8 nucleotides matching TRBD1. Germline trimming cut 4 bases from V and 8 bases from J; bases unmatched to any gene: 18. The germline CDR1 and CDR2 sequences are MGHRA and YSYEKL. The CDR3 runs 18 residues. The CDR3 nucleotides read TGCGCCAGCAGCCTCCAGTTCCCCAGGGGGCTTCGGGACGAAAAACTGTTTTTT. Translating gives CASSLQFPRGLRDEKLFF.

The chain couples TRBV2 to TRBJ1-4, with a possible D match to TRBD1 (6 bases). The germline gives CDR1 SNHLY, CDR2 FYNNEI. The V and J ends lost 4 bases and 10 bases respectively, with 22 bases between them. This CDR3 comprises 16 residues. The CDR3: CASSAESGVLKGKLFF. The CDR3 DNA reads as TGTGCCAGCAGTGCGGAATCAGGGGTACTAAAAGGAAAACTGTTTTTT.

The V call is TRBV19, the J call TRBJ1-2, with D unclear. This CDR3 contains 11 residues. Germline CDR1 is LNHDA and CDR2 is SQIVND (reference sequence). Trimming took 3 bases from V and 7 from J, leaving 6 bases between them. Here the CDR3 DNA reads TGTGCCAGTAGTATCTTCTCTGGCTACACCTTC. It yields the protein CASSIFSGYTF.

This chain connects TRBV6-1 to TRBJ2-7; D is perhaps TRBD1 (6 bases). The CDR3 extends over 15 amino acids. Trimming stripped 1 base from V and 2 bases from J, with 12 bases between. In germline, CDR1 is MNHNS, CDR2 SASEGT. The CDR3 bases are TGTGCCAGCAGTGAAGTACTACAGGGACCCTACGAGCAGTACTTC. As protein: CASSEVLQGPYEQYF.

This clone was observed a single time. The chain recombines TRBV5-5 with TRBJ2-7; possible D gene TRBD2, 7 bases. From germline, CDR1 is SGHKS and CDR2 YYEKEE (reference sequence). The CDR3 is 15 residues long. V was clipped by 6 bases and J by 2 bases, with 18 bases between them. As DNA, the CDR3 is TGTGCCAGCACGGCCCGGCTCGGGGGGCCCTACGAGCAGTACTTC. This codes for CASTARLGGPYEQYF. The variable domain in full, completed from reference TRBV5-5 and TRBJ2-7, reads DAGVTQSPTHLIKTRGQQVTLRCSPISGHKSVSWYQQVLGQGPQFIFQYYEKEERGRGNFPDRFSARQFPNYSSELNVNALLLGDSALYLCASTARLGGPYEQYFGPGTRLTVT.

V is TRBV5-1 and J is TRBJ1-4; 7 bases are a match to TRBD1. This CDR3 has 14 residues. J lost 2 bases, V lost 4 bases, and 2 bases had no gene match. Germline loops: CDR1 SGHRS, CDR2 YFSETQ. The CDR3 sequence: CASSQGQTNEKLFF. The CDR3 DNA follows: TGCGCCAGCAGCCAGGGACAGACTAATGAAAAACTGTTTTTT. Filled out from reference TRBV5-1 and TRBJ1-4, the complete variable domain reads KAGVTQTPRYLIKTRGQQVTLSCSPISGHRSVSWYQQTPGQGLQFLFEYFSETQRNKGNFPGRFSGRQFSNSRSEMNVSTLELGDSALYLCASSQGQTNEKLFFGSGTQLSVL.

CDR3: CASSDQGAGEKLFF. CDR3 in DNA: TGTGCCAGCAGTGATCAGGGGGCGGGAGAAAAACTGTTTTTT. The chain carries TRBV25-1 and TRBJ1-4; 8 nucleotides line up with TRBD1. The CDR3 is 14 amino acids. Trimming at V came to 3 bases and at J to 8 bases, leaving 5 bases not matched to a gene. In germline, CDR1 is MGHDK, CDR2 SYGVNS.

This chain links TRBV28 with TRBJ2-3, with 10 bases aligning to TRBD2. Germline V CDR1 and CDR2: MDHEN, SYDVKM. The CDR3 runs to 14 residues. Trimming at V came to 5 bases and at J to 14 bases, leaving 13 bases not matched to a gene. CDR3 bases: TGTGCCAGCAGTCCGAGCGGGAGGGCCGGTCCCCCGTATTTT. Protein: CASSPSGRAGPPYF.

V is TRBV19 and J is TRBJ1-5; 9 nucleotides align to TRBD1. This CDR3 contains 16 residues. With V trimmed by 5 bases and J by 1 base, 6 bases remained unmatched. From germline, CDR1 is LNHDA and CDR2 SQIVND (reference sequence). DNA for the CDR3: TGTGCCAGTAGTTGGGACAGGGTTAACAGCAATCAGCCCCAGCATTTT. Residues: CASSWDRVNSNQPQHF. The full variable domain, with the rest looked up from reference TRBV19 and TRBJ1-5, is DGGITQSPKYLFRKEGQNVTLSCEQNLNHDAMYWYRQDPGQGLRLIYYSQIVNDFQKGDIAEGYSVSREKKESFPLTVTSAQKNPTAFYLCASSWDRVNSNQPQHFGDGTRLSIL.

The rearrangement links TRBV6-2 or TRBV6-3 to TRBJ1-6, with 10 bases fitting TRBD1. This CDR3 contains 14 residues. The germline V gene has CDR1 MNHEY and CDR2 SVGEGT. Trimming took 6 bases from V and 9 from J; bases not matched to a gene: 5. CDR3 amino acids: CASSRDRGRSPLHF. CDR3 coding DNA: TGTGCCAGCAGCCGAGACAGGGGGCGTTCACCCCTCCACTTT.

J is TRBJ1-4 and V is TRBV28, with D perhaps matching TRBD1 (6 bases). Germline loops: CDR1 MDHEN, CDR2 SYDVKM. The V gene lost 6 bases and the J gene lost 3 bases, with 14 bases spanning the gap. The CDR3 runs 15 residues. CDR3 sequence (DNA): TGTGCCAGCAGCTCCCTCGGGACATCTAATGAAAAACTGTTTTTT. Amino acid sequence: CASSSLGTSNEKLFF.

The chain combines TRBV28 with TRBJ1-2, with D tentatively TRBD1 (5 bases). The germline V gene has CDR1 MDHEN and CDR2 SYDVKM. With 2 bases removed from V and 5 bases from J, the gap between germline ends came to 18 bases. There are 16 residues in the CDR3. CDR3 nucleotide sequence: TGTGCCAGCAGTTTAGCCGGCGGCCGGGGGGGGTATGGCTACACCTTC. It codes for CASSLAGGRGGYGYTF.

V usage is TRBV7-9 and J usage is TRBJ2-1, with 11 bases matching TRBD2. V was clipped by 5 bases and J by 4 bases; unmatched bases: 4. The CDR3 is 15 residues long. Per the germline V gene, CDR1 is SEHNR and CDR2 is FQNEAQ (reference sequence). In nucleotides, the CDR3 is TGTGCCAGCAGCCGACTAGCGGGATTGTACAATGAGCAGTTCTTC. Amino acids: CASSRLAGLYNEQFF.

This clone has just a few counts. V is TRBV19 and J is TRBJ2-1, with 7 positions matching TRBD2. The germline V gene encodes CDR1 LNHDA and CDR2 SQIVND (reference sequence). CDR3 length: 15 residues. After removal of 4 bases from V and 0 bases from J, the junction contained 3 bases not matched to a gene. The CDR3 DNA reads TGTGCCAGTAGTAGGGGGGGAAACTCCTACAATGAGCAGTTCTTC. The encoded protein is CASSRGGNSYNEQFF. The variable domain in full, completed from reference TRBV19 and TRBJ2-1, reads DGGITQSPKYLFRKEGQNVTLSCEQNLNHDAMYWYRQDPGQGLRLIYYSQIVNDFQKGDIAEGYSVSREKKESFPLTVTSAQKNPTAFYLCASSRGGNSYNEQFFGPGTRLTVL.

This chain links TRBV5-6 with TRBJ1-2; TRBD1 might be the D (6 bases). V was clipped by 0 bases and J by 3 bases, with 9 bases between them. Germline V gives CDR1 SGHDT, CDR2 YYEEEE. The CDR3 totals 14 residues. In DNA form, the CDR3 reads TGTGCCAGCAGCTTGGAGACAGGCCACTATGGCTACACCTTC. The encoded protein is CASSLETGHYGYTF.

The chain uses TRBV7-3 and TRBJ1-1; 7 nucleotides align to TRBD1. After removal of 4 bases from V and 11 bases from J, the junction contained 10 bases not matched to a gene. The CDR3 is 13 residues long. The germline gives CDR1 SGHTA, CDR2 FQGTGA. The CDR3 loop is CASSSRQGESAFF. The CDR3 DNA reads TGTGCCAGCAGCTCCCGCCAGGGGGAATCGGCTTTCTTT.

Only a few counts were recorded for this clone. V is TRBV2 and J is TRBJ2-5; 8 bases match TRBD2. Germline CDR1 and CDR2: SNHLY and FYNNEI. The V and J ends lost 4 bases and 0 bases, in that order; junction bases with no gene match: 4. This CDR3 is 15 amino acids long. CDR3 DNA sequence: TGTGCCAGCAGTGTTCCGGGGGGGAACCAAGAGACCCAGTACTTC. Protein: CASSVPGGNQETQYF.

The chain recombines TRBV5-4 with TRBJ2-3, with 9 bases fitting TRBD1. This CDR3 region has 15 residues. V lost 4 bases, J lost 2 bases, and 5 bases stayed unmatched. From germline, CDR1 is SGHNT and CDR2 YYREEE (reference sequence). In DNA form, the CDR3 reads TGTGCCAGCAGCCCCCGGGACAGGGACACAGATACGCAGTATTTT. This codes for CASSPRDRDTDTQYF.

The chain is built from TRBV27 and TRBJ2-2; no reliable D call. V was trimmed by 9 bases and J by 4 bases, leaving 27 bases between them. This CDR3 comprises 18 residues. From germline, CDR1 is MNHEY and CDR2 SMNVEV (reference sequence). The CDR3 protein is CASTKSGWKPVSTGELFF. The CDR3, as DNA: TGTGCCAGTACCAAATCCGGGTGGAAGCCGGTTAGCACCGGGGAGCTGTTTTTT.